Each of the 17 T cell receptor beta chains below was sequenced from the same sample in a study of T cell responses to AZD1222 COVID-19 vaccine. Clones were read by immunoSEQ multiplex PCR, and TCRdb kept only the in-frame ones, dropping some. The sample lists more than 70,000 clones; nearly 90% were seen once. Sequencing was performed on peripheral blood, taken 28 days after the second AZD1222 dose. Receptor source: an adult who received the AZD1222 COVID-19 vaccine.

The chain couples TRBV9 to TRBJ2-5; 7 bases map to TRBD2. The germline CDR1 and CDR2 sequences are SGDLS and YYNGEE. The CDR3 length is 17 residues. V shed 3 bases, J shed 2 bases, and the junction held 13 bases outside the gene matches. CDR3 region: CASSGTVAAGAQETQYF. For the CDR3, the DNA is TGTGCCAGCAGCGGGACCGTGGCGGCGGGAGCACAAGAGACCCAGTACTTC.

This clone appeared a few times. V is TRBV7-8 and J is TRBJ1-1; the D is unclear. The ends were cut back, 1 base at V and 1 base at J, with 10 bases in the middle. The CDR3 is 15 amino acids. CDR1 SGHVS and CDR2 FQNEAQ come from the germline V gene. The CDR3 region is CASSLERAGNTEAFF. The DNA for the CDR3 is TGTGCCAGCAGCTTAGAGCGGGCGGGGAACACTGAAGCTTTCTTT. Full variable domain (outside the CDR3, taken from reference TRBV7-8 and TRBJ1-1): GAGVSQSPRYKVAKRGQDVALRCDPISGHVSLFWYQQALGQGPEFLTYFQNEAQLDKSGLPSDRFFAERPEGSVSTLKIQRTQQEDSAVYLCASSLERAGNTEAFFGQGTRLTVV.

This clone was detected a few times. V and J are TRBV12-3 or TRBV12-4 and TRBJ1-2; the D is unclear. The CDR3 sequence is 13 residues long. Trimming took off 6 bases at V and 1 base at J, with 9 bases between the two ends. This CDR3 is CASSGTRNYGYTF. For the CDR3, the DNA is TGTGCCAGCAGCGGAACACGTAACTATGGCTACACCTTC.

This chain connects TRBV6-1 to TRBJ2-1, with TRBD2 matching over 10 bases. CDR1 is MNHNS and CDR2 is SASEGT in the germline V gene. There are 17 residues in the CDR3. Trimming removed 2 bases from V and 10 bases from J; junction bases left unmatched: 14. For the CDR3, the DNA is TGTGCCAGCAGTGAACCCCTTTTAGCGGGAGGAGCACGGGAGCAGTTCTTC. This sequence encodes CASSEPLLAGGAREQFF.

V and J are TRBV20-1 and TRBJ1-2; 9 nucleotides match TRBD1. The trim removed 3 bases at V and 3 bases at J, leaving 11 bases unmatched. CDR3 length: 16 amino acids. CDR1 is DFQATT and CDR2 is SNEGSKA in the germline V gene (reference sequence). CDR3 bases: TGCAGTGCTAGTGCCACGAGGGGACAGGGCCACTATGGCTACACCTTC. Residues: CSASATRGQGHYGYTF.

In nucleotides, the CDR3 is TGTGCCAGCAGCTTAGCGAGCGGGGAGACCCAGTACTTC. Protein: CASSLASGETQYF. This sequence joins TRBV7-8 and TRBJ2-5; possible D gene TRBD2, 6 bases. CDR1 is SGHVS, CDR2 FQNEAQ, per germline. Deletions cut 0 bases from V and 5 bases from J, with 7 bases between. The length of the CDR3 is 13 residues.

The chain couples TRBV27 to TRBJ1-1; weak D call: TRBD1 (6 bases). Germline loops: CDR1 MNHEY, CDR2 SMNVEV (reference sequence). This CDR3 is 17 amino acids long. V lost 5 bases to trimming and J lost 1 base, with 20 bases between them. CDR3 sequence: CASSPLSYGQQNTEAFF. The CDR3 DNA follows: TGTGCCAGCAGTCCCCTTTCATATGGACAGCAGAACACTGAAGCTTTCTTT.

V usage is TRBV6-2 or TRBV6-3 and J usage is TRBJ2-1; 13 nucleotides line up with TRBD2. Germline CDR1 reads MNHEY; CDR2 reads SVGEGT. The CDR3 length is 18 residues. The trim removed 2 bases at V and 3 bases at J, leaving 7 bases unmatched. DNA of the CDR3: TGTGCCAGCAGTTACCTCGGACTAGCGGGAGTTCTCTACAATGAGCAGTTCTTC. Translation: CASSYLGLAGVLYNEQFF.

CDR3 bases: TGTGCCAGCAGCCCGACAGGGGGTACAGATACGCAGTATTTT. It encodes CASSPTGGTDTQYF. V gene TRBV7-9 combines with J gene TRBJ2-3; 9 bases line up with TRBD1. CDR3 length equals 14 residues. V shed 5 bases and J 3 bases; nucleotides not matched to a gene: 3. The germline V gene encodes CDR1 SEHNR and CDR2 FQNEAQ (reference sequence).

The V and J genes are TRBV2 and TRBJ1-2; the match to TRBD1 covers 9 bases. With V trimmed by 5 bases and J by 2 bases, 6 bases remained unmatched. This CDR3 region has 15 residues. Germline V lookup: CDR1 SNHLY, CDR2 FYNNEI. The CDR3 reads CASSPGTGSNYGYTF. In nucleotides, the CDR3 is TGTGCCAGCAGTCCCGGGACAGGGTCGAACTATGGCTACACCTTC.

This chain connects TRBV5-1 to TRBJ1-4; the D is unclear. CDR1 SGHRS and CDR2 YFSETQ come from the germline V gene. The V gene lost 6 bases and the J gene lost 4 bases, with 16 bases spanning the gap. The CDR3 length is 15 residues. The CDR3 DNA follows: TGCGCCAGCACCTCCTCCGGGCGGTTTAATGAAAAACTGTTTTTT. This encodes CASTSSGRFNEKLFF.

In this sample, this clone turned up a few times. The chain uses TRBV12-3 or TRBV12-4 and TRBJ1-2; D ambiguous. CDR3 size: 13 residues. Trimming removed 5 bases at V and 4 bases at J, with 11 bases between. The CDR3 nucleotides are TGTGCCAGCAGTCCCCCCGGCCCCTATGGCTACACCTTC. It is translated as CASSPPGPYGYTF.

This chain joins TRBV30 and TRBJ1-1; tentative D call: TRBD1 (5 bases). The CDR3 sequence is 13 residues long. Germline-derived CDR1 and CDR2 are GTSNPN and SVGIG (reference sequence). V lost 1 base to trimming and J lost 2 bases, with 8 bases between them. CDR3 sequence: CAWSGQRNTEAFF. DNA for the CDR3: TGTGCCTGGAGTGGACAGAGAAACACTGAAGCTTTCTTT. Using reference TRBV30 and TRBJ1-1 for the parts outside the CDR3, the full variable domain is SQTIHQWPATLVQPVGSPLSLECTVEGTSNPNLYWYRQAAGRGLQLLFYSVGIGQISSEVPQNLSASRPQDRQFILSSKKLLLSDSGFYLCAWSGQRNTEAFFGQGTRLTVV.

The chain carries TRBV6-5 and TRBJ2-7; D perhaps matches TRBD1 (5 bases). The CDR3 has 15 amino acids. Germline V CDR1 and CDR2: MNHEY, SVGAGI. V dropped 0 bases and J dropped 3 bases, with 12 bases sitting between them. The CDR3 here is CASSYSIQGSYEQYF. Here the CDR3 DNA reads TGTGCCAGCAGTTACTCGATCCAGGGAAGCTACGAGCAGTACTTC.

V gene TRBV6-1 combines with J gene TRBJ2-1, with a possible D match to TRBD2 (7 bases). This CDR3 spans 15 amino acids. CDR1 MNHNS and CDR2 SASEGT come from the germline V gene. Trimming removed 1 base from V and 7 bases from J, with 14 bases in between. The CDR3 DNA reads as TGTGCCAGCAGTGAAGAGGGGGGGAGGGCGAATGAGCAGTTCTTC. Translation gives CASSEEGGRANEQFF.

The rearrangement links TRBV7-2 to TRBJ1-2; perhaps TRBD1 as D (6 bases). The ends were cut back, 4 bases at V and 4 bases at J, with 16 bases in the middle. The CDR3 length is 15 residues. Per germline, CDR1 SGHTA and CDR2 FQGNSA. The CDR3 loop is CASSSNPGQTYGYTF. CDR3 nucleotide sequence: TGTGCCAGCAGCTCGAACCCCGGACAGACCTATGGCTACACCTTC.

The V gene is TRBV5-1, the J gene TRBJ1-4; D not certain. The V gene lost 1 base and the J gene lost 8 bases, with 12 bases spanning the gap. Germline V gene sequence: CDR1 SGHRS, CDR2 YFSETQ. The CDR3 is 14 amino acids. The CDR3 DNA reads TGCGCCAGCAGCTTGAACGGGAGGCTCGAAAAACTGTTTTTT. Translating gives CASSLNGRLEKLFF.